This T cell receptor (beta chain) was recorded in a study of blood T cell repertoires in COVID-19. Authors' processing steps: Nucleated cell number was recorded as an estimate derived from reference gene primer amplification. This table comes from immunoSEQ multiplex PCR, and its TCRdb copy is limited to in-frame clones, with some not included. That table furnishes V, J and clone size, whereas the DNA furnished D and trimming. This table has about 220,000 clones, 75% to 85% appearing once. The sequencing sample was made of peripheral blood. The sequence derives from a man aged 50-59 years with active or convalescent COVID-19.

The CDR3 DNA follows: TGCGCCAGCAGCCAAGGAACAGGGACAACTAACTATGGCTACACCTTC. This encodes CASSQGTGTTNYGYTF. The V and J genes are TRBV4-3 and TRBJ1-2; possibly TRBD1 for D (6 bases). The germline gives CDR1 LGHNA, CDR2 YSLEER. V lost 1 base and J 0 bases, leaving 12 bases between the germline ends. The CDR3 spans 16 residues.